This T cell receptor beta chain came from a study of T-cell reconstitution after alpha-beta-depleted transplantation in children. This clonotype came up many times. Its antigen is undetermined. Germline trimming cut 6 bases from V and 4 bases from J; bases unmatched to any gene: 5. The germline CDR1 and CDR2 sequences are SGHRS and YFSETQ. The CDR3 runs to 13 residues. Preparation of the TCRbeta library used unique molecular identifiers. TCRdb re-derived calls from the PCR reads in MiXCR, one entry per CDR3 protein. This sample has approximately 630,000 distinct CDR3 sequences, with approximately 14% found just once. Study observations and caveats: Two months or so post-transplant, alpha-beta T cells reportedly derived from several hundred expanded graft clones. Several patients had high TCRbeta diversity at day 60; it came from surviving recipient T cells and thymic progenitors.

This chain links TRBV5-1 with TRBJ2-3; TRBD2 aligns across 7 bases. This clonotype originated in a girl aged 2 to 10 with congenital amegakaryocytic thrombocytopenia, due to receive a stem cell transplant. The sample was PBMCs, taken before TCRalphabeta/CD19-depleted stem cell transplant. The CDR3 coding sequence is TGCGCCAGCAACTCGGCGGGAGCAGATACGCAGTATTTT. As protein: CASNSAGADTQYF.